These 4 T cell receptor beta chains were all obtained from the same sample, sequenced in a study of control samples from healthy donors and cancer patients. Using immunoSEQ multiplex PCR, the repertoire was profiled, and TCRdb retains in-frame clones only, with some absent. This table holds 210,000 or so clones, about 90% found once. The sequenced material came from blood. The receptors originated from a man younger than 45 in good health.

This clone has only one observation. CDR3 amino acids: CASSLGGQGSNEQFF. Written as DNA, the CDR3 is TGTGCCAGCAGCTTAGGGGGACAGGGCTCCAATGAGCAGTTCTTC. V gene TRBV7-6 combines with J gene TRBJ2-1; 9 bases are shared with TRBD1. The CDR3 consists of 15 residues. After removal of 1 base from V and 6 bases from J, the junction contained 4 bases not matched to a gene. From germline, CDR1 is SGHVS and CDR2 FNYEAQ.

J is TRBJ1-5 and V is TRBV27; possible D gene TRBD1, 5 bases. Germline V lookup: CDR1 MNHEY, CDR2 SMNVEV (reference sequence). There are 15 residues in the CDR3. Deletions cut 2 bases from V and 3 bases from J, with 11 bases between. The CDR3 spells CASSLGGAYNQPQHF. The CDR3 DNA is TGTGCCAGCAGTTTAGGTGGGGCGTACAATCAGCCCCAGCATTTT.

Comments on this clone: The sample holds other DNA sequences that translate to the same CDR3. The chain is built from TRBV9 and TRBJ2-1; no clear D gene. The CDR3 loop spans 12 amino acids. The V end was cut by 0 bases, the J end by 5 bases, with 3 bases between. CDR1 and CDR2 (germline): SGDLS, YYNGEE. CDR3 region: CASSVADNEQFF. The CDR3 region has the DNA TGTGCCAGCAGCGTAGCGGACAATGAGCAGTTCTTC.

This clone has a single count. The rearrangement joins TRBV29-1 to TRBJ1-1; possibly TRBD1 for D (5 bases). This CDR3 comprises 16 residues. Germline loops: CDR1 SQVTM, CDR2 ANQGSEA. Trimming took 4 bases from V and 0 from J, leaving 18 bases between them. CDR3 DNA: TGCAGCGTTGCGGGTAATGAGGGGTCCATGAACACTGAAGCTTTCTTT. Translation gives CSVAGNEGSMNTEAFF.